These 18 T cell receptor beta chains share one sample of origin, sequenced in a study of tissue T cells after allogeneic stem cell transplantation. Measured with immunoSEQ multiplex PCR; TCRdb has only the in-frame clones, and not every one. The table lists tens of thousands of clones, about 70% of them singletons, with 6% to 8.5% in the top ten. The specimen was tissue from the ileum, collected at autopsy. Every receptor here comes from a female donor older than 55 with lung cancer.

V is TRBV5-6 and J is TRBJ1-1; no firm D call. This CDR3 comprises 12 residues. The germline gives CDR1 SGHDT, CDR2 YYEEEE. V lost 2 bases and J lost 4, with 6 bases in between. The CDR3 here is CASSFVATEAFF. DNA for the CDR3: TGTGCCAGCAGCTTTGTGGCCACTGAAGCTTTCTTT. The whole variable domain, remainder taken from reference TRBV5-6 and TRBJ1-1, is DAGVTQSPTHLIKTRGQQVTLRCSPKSGHDTVSWYQQALGQGPQFIFQYYEEEERQRGNFPDRFSGHQFPNYSSELNVNALLLGDSALYLCASSFVATEAFFGQGTRLTVV.

V gene TRBV6-5 combines with J gene TRBJ1-3, with D perhaps TRBD1 (5 bases). The CDR3 length is 15 residues. Trimming stripped 5 bases from V and 2 bases from J, with 13 bases between. CDR1 is MNHEY, CDR2 SVGAGI, per germline. The CDR3 loop reads CASSRDVGPGNTIYF. The CDR3 DNA reads TGTGCCAGCAGTCGGGACGTCGGTCCTGGAAACACCATATATTTT.

This rearrangement joins TRBV4-2 to TRBJ1-1; 7 bases agree with TRBD1. V lost 4 bases and J lost 6; bases outside the gene matches: 14. The germline gives CDR1 LGHNA, CDR2 YNFKEQ. This CDR3 contains 16 residues. The CDR3 sequence is CASSRQFAGGKAEAFF. The CDR3 DNA reads as TGTGCCAGCAGCCGCCAATTCGCAGGGGGGAAGGCTGAAGCTTTCTTT.

To note about this clone: The same CDR3 is also encoded by other DNA sequences in this sample. The rearrangement joins TRBV7-9 to TRBJ1-2; D unresolved. The CDR3 loop spans 13 amino acids. Germline V gene data show CDR1 as SEHNR and CDR2 as FQNEAQ (reference sequence). V was pared by 6 bases and J by 2 bases, with 10 bases between. This CDR3 is CASSLTSNYGYTF. The CDR3 coding sequence is TGTGCCAGCAGTCTTACGAGCAACTATGGCTACACCTTC.

This clone showed up just a few times. This chain uses TRBV7-8 with TRBJ2-7; weak D call: TRBD1 (6 bases). V lost 1 base and J lost 5, with 9 bases in between. The CDR3 extends over 13 amino acids. Looked up from germline, CDR1 is SGHVS and CDR2 is FQNEAQ. DNA of the CDR3: TGTGCCAGCAGCTTAGGGGGGCGAAACGAGCAGTACTTC. Protein: CASSLGGRNEQYF.

The chain links TRBV6-5 to TRBJ2-5; TRBD2 is a possible D gene (5 bases). The CDR3 is made up of 12 amino acids. Per the germline V gene, CDR1 is MNHEY and CDR2 is SVGAGI. The ends were cut back, 6 bases at V and 5 bases at J, with 10 bases in the middle. The CDR3 sequence: CASRGSYETQYF. The CDR3 nucleotides are TGTGCCAGCAGAGGGAGCTATGAGACCCAGTACTTC.

This chain uses TRBV6-2 or TRBV6-3 with TRBJ2-1; D is ambiguous. CDR3 size: 12 residues. Germline lookup yields CDR1 MNHEY and CDR2 SVGEGT. V was trimmed by 2 bases and J by 6 bases, leaving 5 bases between them. This chain's CDR3 is CASSYPINEQFF. The CDR3 DNA reads TGTGCCAGCAGTTACCCCATCAATGAGCAGTTCTTC.

The rearrangement joins TRBV7-9 to TRBJ2-5; D is perhaps TRBD1 or TRBD2 (7 bases each). CDR1 and CDR2 from the germline V gene are SEHNR and FQNEAQ (reference sequence). The CDR3 is 17 residues long. V was trimmed by 1 base and J by 2 bases, leaving 17 bases between them. CDR3 in amino acids: CASSLVGRGPWQETQYF. The CDR3 region has the DNA TGTGCCAGCAGCTTAGTAGGGAGGGGGCCTTGGCAAGAGACCCAGTACTTC.

The chain joins TRBV27 to TRBJ2-3; 7 bases agree with TRBD2. The CDR3 has 14 amino acids. Trimming at V came to 5 bases and at J to 1 base, leaving 3 bases not matched to a gene. Germline values: CDR1 MNHEY, CDR2 SMNVEV (reference sequence). The CDR3: CASSSTSGTDTQYF. The CDR3 nucleotides are TGTGCCAGCAGTAGTACTAGCGGCACAGATACGCAGTATTTT.

The chain links TRBV6-1 to TRBJ1-4; TRBD1 might be the D (5 bases). The CDR3 sequence is 12 residues long. V lost 2 bases, J lost 15 bases, and 13 bases lay in between. Germline CDR1 MNHNS, CDR2 SASEGT. CDR3 sequence reads: CASSEPGKSVFF. In nucleotides, the CDR3 is TGTGCCAGCAGTGAACCAGGGAAATCGGTGTTTTTT.

The chain carries TRBV30 and TRBJ2-1; D is ambiguous. Deletions cut 1 base from V and 4 bases from J, with 5 bases between. CDR1 and CDR2 from the germline V gene are GTSNPN and SVGIG (reference sequence). CDR3 length: 12 residues. In nucleotides, the CDR3 is TGTGCCTGGAGTGACTCATACAATGAGCAGTTCTTC. Its protein product is CAWSDSYNEQFF.

This clone turned up a few times. The chain combines TRBV5-6 with TRBJ1-3; D is unclear. The CDR3 contains 12 residues. With 5 bases removed from V and 0 bases from J, the gap between germline ends came to 3 bases. CDR1 and CDR2 (germline): SGHDT, YYEEEE. The CDR3 DNA is TGTGCCAGCAGATCCTCTGGAAACACCATATATTTT. Translated, it gives CASRSSGNTIYF. Based on the CDR3 plus reference TRBV5-6 and TRBJ1-3, the full variable domain is DAGVTQSPTHLIKTRGQQVTLRCSPKSGHDTVSWYQQALGQGPQFIFQYYEEEERQRGNFPDRFSGHQFPNYSSELNVNALLLGDSALYLCASRSSGNTIYFGEGSWLTVV.

The rearrangement joins TRBV7-2 to TRBJ2-2; the D gene is possibly TRBD2 (6 bases). Germline V gene data show CDR1 as SGHTA and CDR2 as FQGNSA. This CDR3 has 14 residues. V was clipped by 4 bases and J by 2 bases, with 8 bases between them. For the CDR3, the DNA is TGTGCCAGCAGCTCGGGACTCAACACCGGGGAGCTGTTTTTT. The encoded protein is CASSSGLNTGELFF.

This clone was picked up a small number of times. CDR3 sequence reads: CASSLTGRTEAFF. CDR3 DNA sequence: TGCGCCAGCAGCTTGACAGGGCGAACCGAAGCTTTCTTT. The chain has TRBV5-1 and TRBJ1-1; tentative D call: TRBD1 (6 bases). Trimming cost V 1 base and J 8 bases, with 12 bases left between them. Germline loops: CDR1 SGHRS, CDR2 YFSETQ. This CDR3 contains 13 residues.

V is TRBV11-2 and J is TRBJ1-6; 10 bases align to TRBD1. The J segment lost 8 bases and the V segment lost 5 bases, leaving 6 bases of the junction unmatched. The germline V gene encodes CDR1 SGHAT and CDR2 FQNNGV. The CDR3 length is 15 residues. In DNA, the CDR3 is TGTGCCAGCAGCGCTTCGACAGGGGGCGATTCACCCCTCCACTTT. Its protein product is CASSASTGGDSPLHF.

The chain joins TRBV19 to TRBJ2-3, with D maybe TRBD2 (6 bases). Per the germline V gene, CDR1 is LNHDA and CDR2 is SQIVND (reference sequence). The CDR3 covers 14 residues. Trimming removed 1 base from V and 9 bases from J, with 14 bases in between. CDR3 coding DNA: TGTGCCAGTAGTATAGGGGGCTACCGGGGGACGCAGTATTTT. Its protein is CASSIGGYRGTQYF.

V and J are TRBV27 and TRBJ1-5; D is uncertain. In germline, CDR1 is MNHEY, CDR2 SMNVEV (reference sequence). V was trimmed by 6 bases and J by 5 bases, leaving 17 bases between them. The CDR3 contains 15 residues. The CDR3, as DNA: TGTGCCAGCAGGCTCACAGCGATGGAAGATCAGCCCCAGCATTTT. It encodes CASRLTAMEDQPQHF.

This clone was seen only a few times. The genes are TRBV13 and TRBJ2-1; 10 nucleotides align to TRBD2. CDR3 size: 16 residues. Germline loops: CDR1 PRHDT, CDR2 FYEKMQ (reference sequence). Unmatched junction bases numbered 5, after V lost 6 bases and J lost 0 bases. The CDR3 nucleotides read TGTGCCAGCAGTTTAAAGCGGGAGGGCTCCTACAATGAGCAGTTCTTC. Translated, it gives CASSLKREGSYNEQFF. The entire variable domain, with the rest obtained from reference TRBV13 and TRBJ2-1, is as follows: AAGVIQSPRHLIKEKRETATLKCYPIPRHDTVYWYQQGPGQDPQFLISFYEKMQSDKGSIPDRFSAQQFSDYHSELNMSSLELGDSALYFCASSLKREGSYNEQFFGPGTRLTVL.